This TCR beta chain originates from a study of T cell responses to AZD1222 COVID-19 vaccine. Study at large: Combined were second doses at about 4 or about 12 weeks. Whole-study findings and limits: Vaccination with two AZD1222 doses was followed by a rise in Spike-specific TCR breadth and depth. Only a handful of people who got AZD1222 tested seropositive at baseline. Mostly white British, mostly female donors; authors suggested clonal diversity may be underestimated.

In the case of this clone: Its specificity is not known.

This table comes from immunoSEQ multiplex PCR, and its TCRdb copy is limited to in-frame clones, with some not included. The data contain under 95,000 clones, 65% to 90% of them singletons. The junction had 1 base not matched to a gene; V was cut back by 2 bases and J by 6 bases. The CDR3 length is 14 residues. CDR1 is SGHNT, CDR2 YENEEA, per germline. The chain joins TRBV11-3 to TRBJ2-1; TRBD1 aligns across 10 bases. The sequencing used peripheral blood, collected on day 0 of AZD1222 vaccination. This clonotype was obtained from an adult in good health. The DNA of the CDR3 is TGTGCCAGCAGCTTATGGGACAGGGGCAATGAGCAGTTCTTC. Amino acids: CASSLWDRGNEQFF.